Each of the 25 T cell receptor beta chains below was sequenced from the same sample in a study of T cells in women clearing cervical HPV infection. Assay used: immunoSEQ multiplex PCR; TCRdb lists only in-frame clones, some missing. The sample table includes about 48,000 clones. Sequencing used blood buffy coat. The receptors shown here come from a woman between 18 and 70 years old with a cervical HPV16 infection that either progressed to CIN3+ or cleared (not recorded which).

On this clone itself: The read finishes 3 residues shy of the CDR3 end, and the germline J gene is used to complete it. The chain is built from TRBV20-1 and TRBJ1-4; no clear D. This CDR3 contains 12 residues. CDR1 and CDR2 from the germline V gene are DFQATT and SNEGSKA (reference sequence). The CDR3 DNA, read in part, is TGCAGTGCTAGCCCCGCTAATAACGCA. It translates to CSASPANNA. In full, the CDR3 reads CSASPANNALFF.

About this clone: The read halts 3 residues ahead of the CDR3 end, with the missing end drawn from the germline J gene. The J gene is TRBJ1-5, the V gene TRBV28, with TRBD1 as a possible D gene (5 bases). V lost 3 bases, J lost 4 bases, and 13 bases lay in between. CDR1 is MDHEN and CDR2 is SYDVKM in the germline V gene. The CDR3 is made up of 15 amino acids. The DNA read from the CDR3 is TGTGCCAGCAGTTTGGACACACAGCGAAATCAGCCC. This gives the protein CASSLDTQRNQP. The full CDR3 protein reads CASSLDTQRNQPQHF.

Concerning this clone itself: The sequence runs out 3 residues before the end of the CDR3; the remainder is reconstructed from the germline J gene. The chain uses TRBV2 and TRBJ2-3; tentative D call: TRBD2 (5 bases). V lost 7 bases, J lost 2 bases, and 13 bases lay in between. Germline CDR1 reads SNHLY; CDR2 reads FYNNEI. The CDR3 runs to 14 residues. The CDR3 sequence is CASIPRALTDTQYF. The CDR3 DNA, read in part, is TGTGCCAGCATCCCGAGGGCGCTCACAGATACG.

A remark on this clone: The read terminates 3 residues ahead of where the CDR3 ends, so the germline J gene completes it. The chain joins TRBV28 to TRBJ1-1, with a tentative D call TRBD1 (5 bases). Germline V gives CDR1 MDHEN, CDR2 SYDVKM. Trimming took 8 bases from V and 7 from J, leaving 23 bases between them. The CDR3 spans 15 residues. The CDR3 DNA, read in part, is TGTGCCAGCCTAATCGGGGGAGCCCAAATCGTTGAA. Protein: CASLIGGAQIVE. The full CDR3 sequence reads CASLIGGAQIVEAFF.

As to this clone: The observed sequence ends 3 residues before the CDR3 terminus, with the missing tail filled in from the germline J gene. The rearrangement joins TRBV20-1 to TRBJ2-5, with 11 bases that match TRBD2. Germline V gene sequence: CDR1 DFQATT, CDR2 SNEGSKA (reference sequence). The CDR3 is 16 residues long. V was clipped by 0 bases and J by 3 bases; unmatched bases: 6. The CDR3 spells CSARDASGGSKETQYF. The DNA read from the CDR3 is TGCAGTGCTAGAGACGCTAGCGGGGGGTCCAAAGAGACC.

Concerning this clone: Read coverage stops 3 residues before the CDR3 terminus; the germline J gene supplies the remainder. The chain is built from TRBV19 and TRBJ1-1; D call uncertain. The V gene's germline CDR1 is LNHDA and CDR2 SQIVND (reference sequence). The CDR3 totals 13 residues. V gave up 3 bases and J gave up 1 base, with 6 bases separating them. Incomplete CDR3 DNA: TGTGCCAGTAGTATTATAGCGAACACTGAA. Translation gives CASSIIANTE. The complete CDR3 protein is CASSIIANTEAFF.

As for this clone: The read gets to within 3 residues of the CDR3 end, and the germline J gene fills in the rest. V is TRBV18 and J is TRBJ1-6, with 9 nucleotides matching TRBD1. With 3 bases clipped from V and 5 bases from J, the junction kept 2 bases outside the gene matches. This CDR3 has 15 amino acids. In germline, CDR1 is KGHSH, CDR2 LQKENI. The covered CDR3 bases are TGTGCCAGCTCACCCACAGGGGGCAATAATTCACCC. Translating it yields CASSPTGGNNSP. The whole CDR3 sequence is CASSPTGGNNSPLHF.

About this clone itself: The CDR3 end lies 3 residues beyond the end of the read and is filled in from the germline J gene. The rearrangement uses TRBV7-2 and TRBJ2-7, with a weak D call TRBD1 (5 bases). Trimming took off 5 bases at V and 0 bases at J, with 11 bases between the two ends. Germline CDR1 SGHTA, CDR2 FQGNSA. The CDR3 is 14 amino acids. CDR3 bases read: TGTGCCAGCAGCCCAGACAGAAACTCCTACGAG. It is translated as CASSPDRNSYE. The whole CDR3 protein reads CASSPDRNSYEQYF.

A word on this clone: The observed sequence ends 3 residues before the CDR3 terminus, with the missing tail filled in from the germline J gene. V gene TRBV18 combines with J gene TRBJ1-5; 11 nucleotides line up with TRBD1. Germline-derived CDR1 and CDR2 are KGHSH and LQKENI. With V trimmed by 6 bases and J by 5 bases, 6 bases remained unmatched. This CDR3 has 15 amino acids. The sequenced part of the CDR3 DNA is TGTGCCAGCTCGCCGGGACAGGGGGTTTATCAGCCC. It specifies CASSPGQGVYQP. The whole CDR3 protein reads CASSPGQGVYQPQHF. The variable domain in full, with the rest retrieved from reference TRBV18 and TRBJ1-5, is NAGVMQNPRHLVRRRGQEARLRCSPMKGHSHVYWYRQLPEEGLKFMVYLQKENIIDESGMPKERFSAEFPKEGPSILRIQQVVRGDSAAYFCASSPGQGVYQPQHFGDGTRLSIL.

About this clone itself: The read ends 3 residues early relative to the CDR3; the germline J gene fills the gap. The chain recombines TRBV11-1 with TRBJ2-7; D is uncertain. This CDR3 is built from 13 residues. Germline V gene lookup returns CDR1 SGHAT and CDR2 FQDESV (reference sequence). Trimming shortened V by 1 base and J by 0 bases, and 4 bases separated the two germline ends. The covered CDR3 bases are TGTGCCAGCAGCTTAGGCAGCTCCTACGAG. This encodes CASSLGSSYE. The whole CDR3 protein reads CASSLGSSYEQYF.

Concerning this clone: The read ends 3 residues early relative to the CDR3; the germline J gene fills the gap. This chain links TRBV12-3 or TRBV12-4 with TRBJ2-6; D unclear. This CDR3 is built from 14 residues. V was shortened by 4 bases and J by 2 bases, with 6 bases between the two germline ends. CDR3 sequence reads: CASSWATGANVLTF. Incomplete CDR3 DNA: TGTGCCAGCAGTTGGGCCACTGGGGCCAACGTC.

As regards this clone: The read terminates 3 residues ahead of where the CDR3 ends, so the germline J gene completes it. The rearrangement joins TRBV7-2 to TRBJ2-3; no clear D gene. This CDR3 contains 12 residues. CDR1 is SGHTA, CDR2 FQGNSA, per germline. V was cut by 6 bases and J by 5 bases, with 9 bases left in between. Partial CDR3 DNA: TGTGCCAGCAGTTCGGCGGAAGATACG. Its protein is CASSSAEDT. The entire CDR3 sequence reads CASSSAEDTQYF.

Points on this clone: With the read ending 3 residues before the CDR3 end, the germline J gene is used to fill in that end. The chain links TRBV10-3 to TRBJ1-5, with D perhaps matching TRBD1 (6 bases). Germline assignment: CDR1 ENHRY and CDR2 SYGVKD. There are 12 residues in the CDR3. V lost 10 bases, J lost 3 bases, and 10 bases lay in between. The part of the CDR3 DNA that was read is TGTGCCACCGGGACACCCAATCAGCCC. Protein sequence: CATGTPNQP. The whole CDR3 sequence is CATGTPNQPQHF.

In regard to this clone: The read stops 3 residues short of the end of the CDR3; the missing end is completed from the germline J gene. The chain carries TRBV10-3 and TRBJ1-5; 9 nucleotides match TRBD1. Unmatched junction bases numbered 12, after V lost 6 bases and J lost 3 bases. The CDR3 spans 17 residues. CDR1 ENHRY and CDR2 SYGVKD come from the germline V gene. The DNA read from the CDR3 is TGTGCCATCAGCCCGACAGGGGGTGGAGGAAACAATCAGCCC. Translation: CAISPTGGGGNNQP. The whole CDR3 is CAISPTGGGGNNQPQHF.

CDR3 amino acids: CASSPILIRQGDYGYTF. The sequenced CDR3 bases are TGTGCCAGCAGCCCTATCCTAATACGACAGGGCGACTATGGC. The chain joins TRBV4-2 to TRBJ1-2; 7 bases are shared with TRBD1. The read gets to within 3 residues of the CDR3 end, and the germline J gene fills in the rest. Per germline, CDR1 LGHNA and CDR2 YNFKEQ. The length of the CDR3 is 17 residues. V gave up 4 bases and J gave up 3 bases; unmatched junction bases: 14.

On this clone: The read terminates 3 residues ahead of where the CDR3 ends, so the germline J gene completes it. The gene calls are TRBV3-1 (or the pseudogene TRBV3-2) and TRBJ2-7; tentatively, D is TRBD1 (6 bases). CDR3 length: 15 residues. Germline V gene data show CDR1 as LGHDT and CDR2 as YNNKEL (reference sequence). The V end lost 1 base, the J end lost 3 bases, and 13 bases lay between the germline ends. The CDR3 protein is CASSQVPGHYYEQYF. CDR3 DNA, as far as it was read: TGTGCCAGCAGCCAAGTTCCGGGACACTACTACGAG.

On this clone itself: Read sequence stops 3 residues before the CDR3 end, and the germline J gene provides the missing end. The chain uses TRBV2 and TRBJ2-7; 7 nucleotides agree with TRBD2. The CDR3 covers 14 residues. Per germline, CDR1 SNHLY and CDR2 FYNNEI. V trimming: 0 bases; J trimming: 4 bases; junction bases outside the gene matches: 3. CDR3: CASSEAGGGYEQYF. The CDR3 DNA, read in part, is TGTGCCAGCAGTGAAGCGGGGGGGGGATACGAG. The variable domain in full, with the rest retrieved from reference TRBV2 and TRBJ2-7, is EPEVTQTPSHQVTQMGQEVILRCVPISNHLYFYWYRQILGQKVEFLVSFYNNEISEKSEIFDDQFSVERPDGSNFTLKIRSTKLEDSAMYFCASSEAGGGYEQYFGPGTRLTVT.

With regard to this clone: The read gets to within 3 residues of the CDR3 end, and the germline J gene fills in the rest. The chain employs TRBV10-3 and TRBJ1-5; 7 bases agree with TRBD1. The CDR3 consists of 12 residues. CDR1 and CDR2 (germline): ENHRY, SYGVKD. The sequenced CDR3 bases are TGTGCCATCAGCGGACAGGATCTACCC. This codes for CAISGQDLP. The CDR3 as a whole reads CAISGQDLPQHF.

Of note for this clone: The read terminates 3 residues before the CDR3 end, so the remaining end is supplied by the germline J gene. The chain recombines TRBV20-1 with TRBJ2-3, with D hard to call. Looked up from germline, CDR1 is DFQATT and CDR2 is SNEGSKA (reference sequence). The CDR3 contains 12 residues. Trimming stripped 6 bases from V and 5 bases from J, with 12 bases between. The CDR3 DNA, read in part, is TGCAGTGCGCGCCCGGGTATAGATACG. Protein sequence: CSARPGIDT. The full CDR3 reads CSARPGIDTQYF.

Turning to this clone: The read finishes 3 residues shy of the CDR3 end, and the germline J gene is used to complete it. The J gene is TRBJ2-7, the V gene TRBV20-1; D possibly corresponds to TRBD1 (6 bases). This CDR3 is 14 amino acids long. CDR1 and CDR2 (germline): DFQATT, SNEGSKA (reference sequence). V dropped 1 base and J dropped 2 bases, with 12 bases sitting between them. The CDR3 sequence: CSARGHRVAYEQYF. CDR3 bases read: TGCAGTGCTAGAGGGCACAGGGTTGCCTACGAG.

CDR3 DNA, as far as it was read: TGCAGTGCGGACTCAGGGGGCTACTATAATTCACCC. Translation: CSADSGGYYNSP. The entire CDR3 is CSADSGGYYNSPLHF. This sequence joins TRBV20-1 and TRBJ1-6, with 8 bases matching TRBD1. The read ends 3 residues before the CDR3 terminus; that terminus is restored from the germline J gene. The CDR3 loop spans 15 amino acids. CDR1 is DFQATT, CDR2 SNEGSKA, per germline (reference sequence). V lost 6 bases and J lost 3; bases outside the gene matches: 7.

Details on this clone: Read coverage stops 3 residues before the CDR3 terminus; the germline J gene supplies the remainder. J is TRBJ2-1 and V is TRBV11-2; D is unclear. Trimming removed 0 bases from V and 9 bases from J, with 9 bases in between. The CDR3 has 13 residues. Germline loops: CDR1 SGHAT, CDR2 FQNNGV. The CDR3 reads CASSLDAYPEQFF. The part of the CDR3 DNA that was read is TGTGCCAGCAGCTTAGATGCGTACCCTGAG.

Regarding this clone: The CDR3 end lies 3 residues beyond the end of the read and is filled in from the germline J gene. The V gene is TRBV30, the J gene TRBJ2-3; 9 bases match TRBD2. The V and J ends lost 4 bases and 6 bases, in that order; junction bases with no gene match: 17. The germline gives CDR1 GTSNPN, CDR2 SVGIG (reference sequence). This CDR3 has 17 amino acids. The CDR3 loop is CAWNLGRWSGRSDTQYF. The CDR3 DNA, read in part, is TGTGCCTGGAATCTAGGCAGGTGGAGCGGGAGGTCCGATACG. Complete variable domain (other parts from reference TRBV30 and TRBJ2-3): SQTIHQWPATLVQPVGSPLSLECTVEGTSNPNLYWYRQAAGRGLQLLFYSVGIGQISSEVPQNLSASRPQDRQFILSSKKLLLSDSGFYLCAWNLGRWSGRSDTQYFGPGTRLTVL.

About this clone itself: The missing CDR3 end, 3 residues past where the read stops, is filled in from the germline J gene. The V call is TRBV13, the J call TRBJ2-5, with 11 nucleotides matching TRBD2. This CDR3 is built from 16 residues. Germline CDR1 PRHDT, CDR2 FYEKMQ (reference sequence). Losses at the gene ends were 4 bases for V and 2 bases for J; bases not matched to a gene: 6. Partial CDR3 DNA: TGTGCCAGCAGCTCAGCGACTAGCGGGGAACAAGAGACC. Protein: CASSSATSGEQET. The full CDR3 reads CASSSATSGEQETQYF.

Turning to this clone: Read data end 3 residues before the CDR3 end; the end is taken from the germline J gene. The rearrangement uses TRBV19 and TRBJ1-2; a possible D gene is TRBD1 (6 bases). CDR1 and CDR2 (germline): LNHDA, SQIVND (reference sequence). Trimming stripped 4 bases from V and 2 bases from J, with 8 bases between. The CDR3 is 13 residues long. The part of the CDR3 DNA that was read is TGTGCCAGTAGTACCACAGGGAACTATGGC. Translated, it gives CASSTTGNYG. The entire CDR3 reads CASSTTGNYGYTF.